The 25 T cell receptor beta chains below were found in one sample sequenced in a study of OX40 agonist ivuxolimab in advanced cancers. The library was obtained by the immunoSEQ multiplex PCR assay. Drawn from immuneACCESS, this table holds only the in-frame rearrangements with V and J called that TCRdb kept. Clones are partly lost; checked studies trace under half to an unresolved V gene and leave the rest unexplained. This sample holds about 31,000 clones; about 86% were observed only once. Jointly, the top ten make up roughly 31% of the sample. This material consisted of CD4+ or CD8+ T cells sorted from blood, taken in a trial of the OX40 agonist ivuxolimab. These receptor sequences come from an adult with an advanced solid tumor such as melanoma, head and neck, liver or kidney cancer.

By proportion, this clone is medium-sized. The V and J genes are TRBV2 and TRBJ1-2; D is unresolved. Trimming stripped 4 bases from V and 1 base from J, with 13 bases between. CDR1 is SNHLY, CDR2 FYNNEI, per germline. The CDR3 sequence is 15 residues long. The CDR3 region is CASSGPGKHNYGYTF. Here the CDR3 DNA reads TGTGCCAGCAGTGGACCCGGGAAACATAACTATGGCTACACCTTC. The variable domain in full, completed from reference TRBV2 and TRBJ1-2, reads EPEVTQTPSHQVTQMGQEVILRCVPISNHLYFYWYRQILGQKVEFLVSFYNNEISEKSEIFDDQFSVERPDGSNFTLKIRSTKLEDSAMYFCASSGPGKHNYGYTFGSGTRLTVV.

The chain employs TRBV27 and TRBJ1-1, with D perhaps matching TRBD1 (6 bases). The CDR3 is 15 amino acids. Trimming removed 0 bases from V and 0 bases from J, with 8 bases in between. Looked up from germline, CDR1 is MNHEY and CDR2 is SMNVEV (reference sequence). Here the CDR3 DNA reads TGTGCCAGCAGTTTATCTGGGGGCCTGAACACTGAAGCTTTCTTT. Its translation is CASSLSGGLNTEAFF.

V usage is TRBV29-1 and J usage is TRBJ1-5; 12 positions match TRBD1. There are 16 residues in the CDR3. V gave up 6 bases and J gave up 4 bases; unmatched junction bases: 10. The germline V gene has CDR1 SQVTM and CDR2 ANQGSEA. The CDR3 DNA sequence: TGCAGCGTCCGCGGAGGGACAGGGGGCGGTAATCAGCCCCAGCATTTT. It is translated as CSVRGGTGGGNQPQHF.

This chain links TRBV2 with TRBJ1-2; tentative D call: TRBD1 (5 bases). This CDR3 region has 12 residues. CDR1 and CDR2 from the germline V gene are SNHLY and FYNNEI. The ends were cut back, 10 bases at V and 2 bases at J, with 11 bases in the middle. The CDR3, as DNA: TGTGCCAACAAACGGGACAACTATGGCTACACCTTC. This sequence encodes CANKRDNYGYTF.

In its sample, this clone was seen once. The chain uses TRBV7-7 and TRBJ2-5; TRBD2 matches at 15 bases. The junction had 11 bases not matched to a gene; V was cut back by 5 bases and J by 4 bases. The CDR3 has 18 residues. Germline loops: CDR1 SSHAT, CDR2 FNYEAQ (reference sequence). In nucleotides, the CDR3 is TGTGCCAGCAGCCTTTCTCCCGGGACTAGCGGGAGGAGAGAGACCCAGTACTTC. Amino acid sequence: CASSLSPGTSGRRETQYF.

This sequence joins TRBV23-1 and TRBJ1-4; D possibly corresponds to TRBD1 (5 bases). TRBV23-1 is identified as an open reading frame with a role that is uncertain. V lost 5 bases and J 3 bases, leaving 16 bases between the germline ends. This CDR3 spans 16 amino acids. The CDR3 sequence: CASSRGGTGANEKLFF. The CDR3 coding sequence is TGCGCCAGCAGTAGAGGAGGGACGGGGGCTAATGAAAAACTGTTTTTT.

V gene TRBV28 combines with J gene TRBJ1-5, with 8 bases fitting TRBD1. The V gene end was trimmed by 6 bases and the J gene end by 6 bases; junction bases not matched to a gene: 7. CDR3 length: 14 residues. The germline V gene has CDR1 MDHEN and CDR2 SYDVKM. The CDR3 DNA reads TGTGCCAGCAGAAAGACAGGGGAAGGTCAGCCCCAGCATTTT. This gives the protein CASRKTGEGQPQHF.

The rearrangement links TRBV5-1 to TRBJ1-5; D gene unclear. This CDR3 spans 16 amino acids. Germline CDR1 and CDR2: SGHRS and YFSETQ. Trimming cost V 3 bases and J 0 bases, with 13 bases left between them. CDR3 sequence (DNA): TGCGCCAGCAGCTCGGGCCGGAGGAATAGCAATCAGCCCCAGCATTTT. It specifies CASSSGRRNSNQPQHF.

The V gene is TRBV7-9, the J gene TRBJ2-2, with a possible D match to TRBD1 (6 bases). The CDR3 is made up of 15 amino acids. Per germline, CDR1 SEHNR and CDR2 FQNEAQ (reference sequence). V lost 2 bases and J 6 bases, leaving 13 bases between the germline ends. CDR3 sequence (DNA): TGTGCCAGCAGCTTAATCTTGGGGGCGGCCGGGGAGCTGTTTTTT. Protein sequence: CASSLILGAAGELFF.

The gene calls are TRBV5-1 and TRBJ1-4, with D possibly TRBD1 on 5 matching bases. Germline loops: CDR1 SGHRS, CDR2 YFSETQ. The CDR3 extends over 14 amino acids. V lost 4 bases, J lost 4 bases, and 11 bases lay in between. DNA for the CDR3: TGCGCCAGCAGCCGCGGGACGGGTAATGAAAAACTGTTTTTT. It is translated as CASSRGTGNEKLFF.

Here the CDR3 reads CASSVGGVVGYGYTF. In DNA, the CDR3 is TGTGCCAGCAGCGTAGGGGGGGTAGTTGGCTATGGCTACACCTTC. The chain couples TRBV9 to TRBJ1-2, with D tentatively TRBD1 (5 bases). Deletions cut 0 bases from V and 4 bases from J, with 13 bases between. Germline loops: CDR1 SGDLS, CDR2 YYNGEE. The CDR3 spans 15 residues.

In nucleotides, the CDR3 is TGTGCCAGCAGCCTGGGTGGTGAAGCTTTCTTT. Protein: CASSLGGEAFF. The chain joins TRBV7-9 to TRBJ1-1, with D unresolved. Trimming left V 5 bases short and J 7 bases short, with 8 bases between. The CDR3 sequence is 11 residues long. Germline V CDR1 and CDR2: SEHNR, FQNEAQ (reference sequence).

The chain carries TRBV27 and TRBJ1-2, with 9 bases fitting TRBD1. With 5 bases clipped from V and 4 bases from J, the junction kept 2 bases outside the gene matches. CDR1 and CDR2 from the germline V gene are MNHEY and SMNVEV (reference sequence). There are 13 residues in the CDR3. CDR3 sequence: CASSPTGGYGYTF. For the CDR3, the DNA is TGTGCCAGCAGTCCGACAGGGGGCTATGGCTACACCTTC.

This clone was observed a single time. This sequence joins TRBV15 and TRBJ2-7, with no clear D. Trimming left V 1 base short and J 1 base short, with 8 bases between. The CDR3 spans 14 residues. CDR1 is LNHNV, CDR2 YYDKDF, per germline (reference sequence). The CDR3 region is CATSRVEKSYEQYF. The CDR3 region has the DNA TGTGCCACCAGCAGAGTTGAAAAATCCTACGAGCAGTACTTC.

The V gene is TRBV19, the J gene TRBJ2-7, with 8 bases lining up with TRBD1. Germline V gives CDR1 LNHDA, CDR2 SQIVND (reference sequence). CDR3 length: 16 amino acids. The trim removed 1 base at V and 0 bases at J, leaving 5 bases unmatched. This CDR3 reads CASSIAGQEFSYEQYF. The DNA for the CDR3 is TGTGCCAGTAGTATAGCGGGACAGGAATTCTCCTACGAGCAGTACTTC.

The V call is TRBV28, the J call TRBJ1-5; 7 nucleotides match TRBD1. The germline CDR1 and CDR2 sequences are MDHEN and SYDVKM. The junction had 8 bases not matched to a gene; V was cut back by 4 bases and J by 2 bases. The CDR3 covers 16 residues. The CDR3 sequence is CASSYDRVGGNQPQHF. The CDR3 DNA reads TGTGCCAGCAGTTATGACAGGGTCGGGGGCAATCAGCCCCAGCATTTT.

Here the CDR3 DNA reads TGTGCCAGCAGTTTACGGGGTCAAATTTCATCCTACGAGCAGTACTTC. Amino acids: CASSLRGQISSYEQYF. The chain links TRBV27 to TRBJ2-7, with D perhaps matching TRBD2 (5 bases). Germline values: CDR1 MNHEY, CDR2 SMNVEV (reference sequence). Trimming cost V 2 bases and J 1 base, with 15 bases left between them. The length of the CDR3 is 16 residues.

The CDR3 DNA follows: TGTGCCAGCAGACCTCAGGGGGGACTAGCTACCTACGAGCAGTACTTC. This gives the protein CASRPQGGLATYEQYF. The rearrangement links TRBV27 to TRBJ2-7; TRBD2 agrees at 9 bases. The CDR3 contains 16 residues. The junction had 11 bases not matched to a gene; V was cut back by 6 bases and J by 2 bases. The germline gives CDR1 MNHEY, CDR2 SMNVEV (reference sequence).

The chain is built from TRBV28 and TRBJ2-5; 7 bases map to TRBD2. CDR1 MDHEN and CDR2 SYDVKM come from the germline V gene. The CDR3 contains 14 residues. The DNA for the CDR3 is TGTTCCTCTTGGGGGGGTGCCCTAGGGGAGACCCAGTACTTC. Residues: CSSWGGALGETQYF.

The chain is built from TRBV19 and TRBJ2-4, with D possibly being TRBD1 (6 bases). Between the trimmed V and J ends, which lost 6 bases and 1 base, there was a span of 7 bases. Germline loops: CDR1 LNHDA, CDR2 SQIVND (reference sequence). The CDR3 extends over 13 amino acids. In nucleotides, the CDR3 is TGTGCCAGTAGCCAGGGGGCCAAAAACATTCAGTACTTC. Amino acid sequence: CASSQGAKNIQYF.

This clone appeared a single time. The rearrangement uses TRBV2 and TRBJ2-7, with TRBD2 as a possible D gene (6 bases). The CDR3 is 16 residues long. V lost 4 bases and J lost 3, with 19 bases in between. Per germline, CDR1 SNHLY and CDR2 FYNNEI. CDR3 bases: TGTGCCAGCAGTGTTTCAGTTTTCGGGAGTAGCTACGAGCAGTACTTC. This gives the protein CASSVSVFGSSYEQYF.

Concerning this clone: This CDR3 is also generated by other DNA sequences in the sample. The V gene is TRBV28, the J gene TRBJ2-7, with D possibly being TRBD1 or TRBD2 (5 bases each). V was shortened by 4 bases and J by 2 bases, with 12 bases between the two germline ends. This CDR3 region has 14 residues. CDR1 MDHEN and CDR2 SYDVKM come from the germline V gene. The CDR3 region has the DNA TGTGCCAGCAGTTCCCGGGACCGCGCCTACGAGCAGTACTTC. Amino acids: CASSSRDRAYEQYF.

The CDR3 region has the DNA TGCGCCAGCAGCTTAACGGGACAGGGGGCTTACGAGCAGTACTTC. Its protein is CASSLTGQGAYEQYF. The V call is TRBV4-1, the J call TRBJ2-5; TRBD1 matches at 12 bases. The last part of the DNA fits TRBJ2-7 better; the J call may be wrong. Germline V gives CDR1 MGHRA, CDR2 YSYEKL. There are 15 residues in the CDR3.

The chain joins TRBV6-1 to TRBJ1-1, with D uncertain. V gave up 4 bases and J gave up 1 base, with 10 bases separating them. Looked up from germline, CDR1 is MNHNS and CDR2 is SASEGT. The CDR3 totals 14 residues. CDR3 amino acids: CASSVRTENTEAFF. DNA of the CDR3: TGTGCCAGCAGTGTGCGGACGGAGAACACTGAAGCTTTCTTT.

The J gene is TRBJ2-7, the V gene TRBV4-3; D might be TRBD2 (6 bases). The CDR3 is 13 residues long. Trimming shortened V by 2 bases and J by 4 bases, and 9 bases separated the two germline ends. CDR1 LGHNA and CDR2 YSLEER come from the germline V gene. Here the CDR3 DNA reads TGCGCCAGCAGCCAAACGGGAGATTACGAGCAGTACTTC. Its translation: CASSQTGDYEQYF.